This TCR beta chain was sequenced during a study of CD8 T cells in Susac syndrome. The CDR3 totals 13 residues. The germline gives CDR1 MNHEY, CDR2 SMNVEV (reference sequence). V was trimmed by 10 bases and J by 6 bases, leaving 18 bases between them. The T cells that were sequenced for TCR beta were CD8+ and CD4+ cells from blood. The RNA input was roughly 0.45 to 1 ug, and it was reverse transcribed with random hexamers. Multiplex PCR with immunoSEQ amplified the TCR beta CDR3 across 54 Vbeta and 13 Jbeta. TCRdb fed the immunoSEQ multiplex PCR reads into MiXCR, producing one record per CDR3 protein. The sample comprises some 190,000 distinct CDR3 sequences, approximately 95% of which are singletons, and around 0.11% rests with the top ten.

Sequencing was performed on CD4+ T cells from PBMCs. The receptor was isolated from a human donor in good health. The chain recombines TRBV27 with TRBJ2-5; tentatively, D is TRBD2 (6 bases). CDR3 residues: CATPPPEGQTQYF. CDR3 in DNA: TGTGCCACCCCACCGCCGGAGGGCCAGACCCAGTACTTC.